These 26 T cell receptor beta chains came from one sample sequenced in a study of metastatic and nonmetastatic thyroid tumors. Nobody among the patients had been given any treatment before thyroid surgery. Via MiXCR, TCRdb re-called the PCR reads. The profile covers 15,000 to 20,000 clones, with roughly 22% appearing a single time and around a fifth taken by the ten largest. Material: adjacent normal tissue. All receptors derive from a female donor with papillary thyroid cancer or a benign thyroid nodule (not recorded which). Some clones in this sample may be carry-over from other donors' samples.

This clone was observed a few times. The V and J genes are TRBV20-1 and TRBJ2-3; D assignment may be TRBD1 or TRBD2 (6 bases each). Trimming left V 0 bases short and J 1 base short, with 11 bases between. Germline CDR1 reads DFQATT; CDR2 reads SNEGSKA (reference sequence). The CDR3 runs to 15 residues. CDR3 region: CSARDGRQGTDTQYF. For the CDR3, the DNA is TGCAGTGCTAGAGACGGGAGACAGGGCACAGATACGCAGTATTTT.

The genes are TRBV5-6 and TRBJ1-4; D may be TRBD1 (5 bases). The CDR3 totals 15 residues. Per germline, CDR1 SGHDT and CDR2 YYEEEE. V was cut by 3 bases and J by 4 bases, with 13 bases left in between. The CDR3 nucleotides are TGTGCCAGCAGCTCCCGGGACGGAAATAATGAAAAACTGTTTTTT. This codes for CASSSRDGNNEKLFF.

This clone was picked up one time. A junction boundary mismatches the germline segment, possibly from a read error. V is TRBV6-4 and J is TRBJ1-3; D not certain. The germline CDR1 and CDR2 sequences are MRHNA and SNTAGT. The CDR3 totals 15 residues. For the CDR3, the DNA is TGTGCCAGCAGTTACTCGTCAGGTGCTGGAAACACCATATATTTT. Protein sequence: CASSYSSGAGNTIYF.

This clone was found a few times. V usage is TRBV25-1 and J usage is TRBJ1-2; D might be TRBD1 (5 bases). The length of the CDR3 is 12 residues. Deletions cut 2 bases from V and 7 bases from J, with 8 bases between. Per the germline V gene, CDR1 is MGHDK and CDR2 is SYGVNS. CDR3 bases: TGTGCCAGCAGTGAAGGGGCAGGTGGCTACACCTTC. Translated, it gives CASSEGAGGYTF.

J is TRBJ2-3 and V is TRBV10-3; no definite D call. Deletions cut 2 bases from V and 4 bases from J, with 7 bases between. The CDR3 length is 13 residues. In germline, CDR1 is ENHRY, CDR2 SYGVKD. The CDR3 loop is CAISEVSADTQYF. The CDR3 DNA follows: TGTGCCATCAGTGAGGTCAGCGCAGATACGCAGTATTTT.

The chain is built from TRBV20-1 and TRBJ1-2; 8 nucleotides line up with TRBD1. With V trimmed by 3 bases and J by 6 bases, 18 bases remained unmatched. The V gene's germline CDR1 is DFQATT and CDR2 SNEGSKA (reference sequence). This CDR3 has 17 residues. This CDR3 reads CSASQPHRGNVNDGYTF. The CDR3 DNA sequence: TGCAGTGCTAGTCAGCCCCACAGGGGGAATGTAAATGATGGCTACACCTTC.

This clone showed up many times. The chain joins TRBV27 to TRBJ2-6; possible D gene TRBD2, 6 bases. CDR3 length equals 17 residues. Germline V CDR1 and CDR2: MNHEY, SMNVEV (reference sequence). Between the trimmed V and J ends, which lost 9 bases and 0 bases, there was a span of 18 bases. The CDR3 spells CASSRGTGVSGANVLTF. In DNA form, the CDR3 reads TGTGCCAGTTCCCGAGGGACGGGGGTCTCTGGGGCCAACGTCCTGACTTTC.

The CDR3 protein is CASSLGNQPQHF. In DNA form, the CDR3 reads TGTGCCAGCAGTTTAGGCAATCAGCCCCAGCATTTT. V gene TRBV12-3 or TRBV12-4 combines with J gene TRBJ1-5; no firm D call. This CDR3 contains 12 residues. V was shortened by 1 base and J by 2 bases, with 0 bases between the two germline ends.

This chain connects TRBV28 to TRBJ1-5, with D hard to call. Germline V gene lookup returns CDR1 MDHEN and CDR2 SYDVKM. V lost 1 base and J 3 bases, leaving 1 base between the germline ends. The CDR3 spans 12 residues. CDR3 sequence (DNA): TGTGCCAGCAGTTTATACAATCAGCCCCAGCATTTT. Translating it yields CASSLYNQPQHF.

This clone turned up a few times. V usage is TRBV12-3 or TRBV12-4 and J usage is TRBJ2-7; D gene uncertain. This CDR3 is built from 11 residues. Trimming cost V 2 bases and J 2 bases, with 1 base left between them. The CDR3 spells CASSLTYEQYF. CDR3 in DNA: TGTGCCAGCAGTTTAACCTACGAGCAGTACTTC.

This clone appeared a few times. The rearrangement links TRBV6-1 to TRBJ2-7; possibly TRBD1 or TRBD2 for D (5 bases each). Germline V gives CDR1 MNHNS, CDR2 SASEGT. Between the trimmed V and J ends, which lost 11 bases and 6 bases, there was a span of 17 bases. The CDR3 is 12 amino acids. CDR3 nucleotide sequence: TGTGCCGGCACGGGAACAGGTTCCGAGCAGTACTTC. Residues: CAGTGTGSEQYF.

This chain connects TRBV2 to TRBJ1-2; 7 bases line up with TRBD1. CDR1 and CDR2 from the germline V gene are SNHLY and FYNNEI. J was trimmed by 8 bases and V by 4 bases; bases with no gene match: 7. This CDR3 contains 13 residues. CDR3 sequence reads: CASSVRQGVGYTF. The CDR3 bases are TGTGCCAGCAGTGTACGCCAGGGGGTCGGCTACACCTTC.

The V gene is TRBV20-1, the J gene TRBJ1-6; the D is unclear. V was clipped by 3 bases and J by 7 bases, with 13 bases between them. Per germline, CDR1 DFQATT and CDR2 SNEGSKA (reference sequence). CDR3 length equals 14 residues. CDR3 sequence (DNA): TGCAGTGCTAGTGGGGATTTACCAAATTCACCCCTCCACTTT. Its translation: CSASGDLPNSPLHF.

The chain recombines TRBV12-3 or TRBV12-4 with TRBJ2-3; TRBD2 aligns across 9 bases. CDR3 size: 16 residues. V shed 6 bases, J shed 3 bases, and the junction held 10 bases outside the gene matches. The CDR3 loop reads CASSSPFSGGTDTQYF. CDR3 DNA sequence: TGTGCCAGCAGCTCCCCATTTAGCGGGGGTACAGATACGCAGTATTTT.

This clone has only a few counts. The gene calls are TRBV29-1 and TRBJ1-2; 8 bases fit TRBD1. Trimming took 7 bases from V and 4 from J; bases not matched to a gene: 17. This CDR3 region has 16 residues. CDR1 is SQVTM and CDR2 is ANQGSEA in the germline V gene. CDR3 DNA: TGCAGCGCCTTAATTACCGACAGGGGCCCCACCTATGGCTACACCTTC. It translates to CSALITDRGPTYGYTF.

Written as DNA, the CDR3 is TGTGCCAGCAGCTTTGAGGGGGTTACAGATACGCAGTATTTT. This translates into CASSFEGVTDTQYF. This sequence joins TRBV7-2 and TRBJ2-3, with a weak D call TRBD1 (6 bases). Per germline, CDR1 SGHTA and CDR2 FQGNSA. This CDR3 spans 14 amino acids. The ends were cut back, 3 bases at V and 3 bases at J, with 10 bases in the middle.

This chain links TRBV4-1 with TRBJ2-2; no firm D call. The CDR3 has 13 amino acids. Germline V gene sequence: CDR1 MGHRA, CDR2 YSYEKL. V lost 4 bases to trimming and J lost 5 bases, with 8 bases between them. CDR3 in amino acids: CASSPRGTGELFF. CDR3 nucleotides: TGCGCCAGCAGCCCGAGAGGTACCGGGGAGCTGTTTTTT.

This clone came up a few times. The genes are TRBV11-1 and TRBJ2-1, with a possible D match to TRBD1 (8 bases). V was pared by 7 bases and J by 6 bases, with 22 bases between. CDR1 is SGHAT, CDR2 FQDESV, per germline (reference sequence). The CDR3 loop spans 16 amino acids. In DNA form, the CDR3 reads TGTGCCAGCACTGGGGGGGGGACAGGTATATTCAATGAGCAGTTCTTC. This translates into CASTGGGTGIFNEQFF.

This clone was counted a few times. Here the CDR3 DNA reads TGTGCCAGCAGCTTAGAGAAGGGGGCGCAAGGTGAAGCTTTCTTT. Its protein product is CASSLEKGAQGEAFF. The J gene is TRBJ1-1, the V gene TRBV7-2, with 7 bases that match TRBD1. This CDR3 is built from 15 residues. V dropped 1 base and J dropped 7; count of bases not matched to a gene: 9. Per germline, CDR1 SGHTA and CDR2 FQGNSA.

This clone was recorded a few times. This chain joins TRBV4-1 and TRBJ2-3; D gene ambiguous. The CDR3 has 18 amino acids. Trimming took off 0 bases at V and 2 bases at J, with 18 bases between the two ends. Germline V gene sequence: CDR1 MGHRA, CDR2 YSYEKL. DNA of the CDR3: TGCGCCAGCAGCCAAGATCTGGCACTCGGCTATGTCACAGATACGCAGTATTTT. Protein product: CASSQDLALGYVTDTQYF.

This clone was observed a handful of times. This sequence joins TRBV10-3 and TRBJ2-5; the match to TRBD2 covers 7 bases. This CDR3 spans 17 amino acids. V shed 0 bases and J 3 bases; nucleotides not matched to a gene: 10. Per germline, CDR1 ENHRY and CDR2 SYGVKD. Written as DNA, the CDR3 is TGTGCCATCAGTGAGTCGACGGGGGGAGCAGCGAAAGAGACCCAGTACTTC. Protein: CAISESTGGAAKETQYF.

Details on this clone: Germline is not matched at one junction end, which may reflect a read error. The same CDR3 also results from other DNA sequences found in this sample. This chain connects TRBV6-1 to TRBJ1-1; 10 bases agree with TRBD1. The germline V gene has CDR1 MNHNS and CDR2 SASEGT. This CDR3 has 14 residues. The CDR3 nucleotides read TGTGCCAGCTTACCTACGGGACAGGGGACTGAAGCTTTCTTC. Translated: CASLPTGQGTEAFF.

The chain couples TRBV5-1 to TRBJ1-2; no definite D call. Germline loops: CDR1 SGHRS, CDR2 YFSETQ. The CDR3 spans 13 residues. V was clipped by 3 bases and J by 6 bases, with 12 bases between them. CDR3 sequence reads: CASSSAGIDGYTF. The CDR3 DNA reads TGCGCCAGCAGCTCCGCGGGGATTGATGGCTACACCTTC. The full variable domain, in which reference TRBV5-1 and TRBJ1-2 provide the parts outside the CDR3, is KAGVTQTPRYLIKTRGQQVTLSCSPISGHRSVSWYQQTPGQGLQFLFEYFSETQRNKGNFPGRFSGRQFSNSRSEMNVSTLELGDSALYLCASSSAGIDGYTFGSGTRLTVV.

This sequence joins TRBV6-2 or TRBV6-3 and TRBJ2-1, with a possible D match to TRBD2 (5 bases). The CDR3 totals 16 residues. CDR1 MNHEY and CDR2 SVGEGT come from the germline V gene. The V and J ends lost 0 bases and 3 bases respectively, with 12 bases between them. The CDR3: CASSYSTIGIYNEQFF. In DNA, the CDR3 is TGTGCCAGCAGTTACTCAACTATCGGGATCTACAATGAGCAGTTCTTC.

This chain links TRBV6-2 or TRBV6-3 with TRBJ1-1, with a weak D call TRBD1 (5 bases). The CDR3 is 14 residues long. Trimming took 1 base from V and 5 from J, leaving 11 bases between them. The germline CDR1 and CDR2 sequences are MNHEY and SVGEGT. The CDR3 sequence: CASSYLTGGTEAFF. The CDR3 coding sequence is TGTGCCAGCAGTTACTTGACTGGGGGGACTGAAGCTTTCTTT.

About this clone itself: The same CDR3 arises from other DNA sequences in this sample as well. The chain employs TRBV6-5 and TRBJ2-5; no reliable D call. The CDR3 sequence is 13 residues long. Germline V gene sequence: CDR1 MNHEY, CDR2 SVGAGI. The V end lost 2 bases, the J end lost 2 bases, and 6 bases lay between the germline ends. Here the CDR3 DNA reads TGTGCCAGCAGTTACCGTGAGCAAGAGACCCAGTACTTC. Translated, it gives CASSYREQETQYF.